This TCR beta chain was identified during a study of T cell responses to AZD1222 COVID-19 vaccine. TCRdb keeps only in-frame clones here, not all; method: immunoSEQ multiplex PCR. The repertoire holds some 66,000 clones, with 80% to 90% as singletons. Second-dose schedules of about 4 or about 12 weeks were combined. With regard to this clone: Its antigen is currently unknown.

The study's findings and limits: CD4 TCRs associated with vaccination spanned spike, dominating at 160-218 and 743-854.

Germline assignment: CDR1 MDHEN and CDR2 SYDVKM. This CDR3 contains 16 residues. V was shortened by 5 bases and J by 4 bases, with 20 bases between the two germline ends. The receptor's source is an adult who received the AZD1222 COVID-19 vaccine. Here the sequenced sample was peripheral blood, taken 28 days after the second AZD1222 dose. The chain employs TRBV28 and TRBJ1-1, with D perhaps TRBD1 (5 bases). The CDR3 DNA sequence: TGTGCCAGCAGTCTACACGGGGGGTCTTCGGGCACTGAAGCTTTCTTT. It is translated as CASSLHGGSSGTEAFF.